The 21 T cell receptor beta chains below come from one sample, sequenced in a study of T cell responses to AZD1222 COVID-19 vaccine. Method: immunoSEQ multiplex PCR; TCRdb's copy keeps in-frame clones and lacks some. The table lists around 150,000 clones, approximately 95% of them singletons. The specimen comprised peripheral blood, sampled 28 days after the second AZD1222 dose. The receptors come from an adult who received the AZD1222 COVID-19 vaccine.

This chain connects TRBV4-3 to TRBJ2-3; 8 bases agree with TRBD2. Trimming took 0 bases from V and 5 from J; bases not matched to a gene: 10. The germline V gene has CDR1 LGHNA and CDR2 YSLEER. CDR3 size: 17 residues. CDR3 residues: CASSQDGNGGGLDTQYF. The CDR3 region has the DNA TGCGCCAGCAGCCAAGATGGGAACGGGGGGGGCTTAGATACGCAGTATTTT.

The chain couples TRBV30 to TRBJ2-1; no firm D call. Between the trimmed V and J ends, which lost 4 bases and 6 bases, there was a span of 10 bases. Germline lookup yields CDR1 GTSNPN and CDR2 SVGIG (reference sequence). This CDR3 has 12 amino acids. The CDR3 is CAWNWYFNEQFF. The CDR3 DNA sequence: TGTGCCTGGAACTGGTATTTCAATGAGCAGTTCTTC.

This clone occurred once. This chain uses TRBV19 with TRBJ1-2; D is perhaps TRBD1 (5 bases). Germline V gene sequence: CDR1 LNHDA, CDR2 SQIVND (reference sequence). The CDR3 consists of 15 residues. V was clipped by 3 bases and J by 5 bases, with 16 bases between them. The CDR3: CASSIAVGTDYGYTF. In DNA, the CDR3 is TGTGCCAGTAGTATTGCCGTAGGGACGGATTATGGCTACACCTTC.

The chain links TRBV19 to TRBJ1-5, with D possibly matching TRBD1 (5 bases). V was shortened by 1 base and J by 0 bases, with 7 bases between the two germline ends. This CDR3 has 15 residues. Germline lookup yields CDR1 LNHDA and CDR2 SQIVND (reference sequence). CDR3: CASSIGQISNQPQHF. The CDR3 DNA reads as TGTGCCAGTAGTATAGGACAGATTAGCAATCAGCCCCAGCATTTT.

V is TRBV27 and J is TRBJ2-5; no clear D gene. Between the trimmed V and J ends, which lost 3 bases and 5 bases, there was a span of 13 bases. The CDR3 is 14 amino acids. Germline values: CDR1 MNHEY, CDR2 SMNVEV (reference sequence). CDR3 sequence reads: CASSFAQARETQYF. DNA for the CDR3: TGTGCCAGCAGTTTCGCCCAGGCAAGGGAGACCCAGTACTTC.

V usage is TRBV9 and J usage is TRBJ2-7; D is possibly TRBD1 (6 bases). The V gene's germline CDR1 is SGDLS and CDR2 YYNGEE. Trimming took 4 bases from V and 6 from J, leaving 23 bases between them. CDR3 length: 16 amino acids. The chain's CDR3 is CASSRLSTGITGEQYF. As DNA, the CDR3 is TGTGCCAGCAGCCGACTTTCTACAGGGATCACGGGCGAGCAGTACTTC.

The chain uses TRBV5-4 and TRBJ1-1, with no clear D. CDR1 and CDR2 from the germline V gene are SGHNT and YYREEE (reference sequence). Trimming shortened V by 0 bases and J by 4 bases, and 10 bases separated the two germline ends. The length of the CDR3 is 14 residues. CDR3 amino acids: CASSLEAMSTEAFF. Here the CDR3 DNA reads TGTGCCAGCAGCTTGGAGGCGATGAGCACTGAAGCTTTCTTT.

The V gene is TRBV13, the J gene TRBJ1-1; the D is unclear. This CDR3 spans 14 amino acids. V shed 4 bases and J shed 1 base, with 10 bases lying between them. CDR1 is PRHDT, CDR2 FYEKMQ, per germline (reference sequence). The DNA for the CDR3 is TGTGCCAGCAGCTCCCTTCGACGGAACACTGAAGCTTTCTTT. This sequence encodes CASSSLRRNTEAFF.

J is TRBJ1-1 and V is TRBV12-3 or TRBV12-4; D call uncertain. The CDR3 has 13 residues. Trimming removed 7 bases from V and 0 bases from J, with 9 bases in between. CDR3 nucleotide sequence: TGTGCCAGCACCGTCGGCATGAACACTGAAGCTTTCTTT. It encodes CASTVGMNTEAFF.

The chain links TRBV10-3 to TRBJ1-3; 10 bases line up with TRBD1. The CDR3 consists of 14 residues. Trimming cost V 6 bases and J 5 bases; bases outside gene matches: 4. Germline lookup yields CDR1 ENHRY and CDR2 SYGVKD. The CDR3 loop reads CAIRGTGERNTIYF. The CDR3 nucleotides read TGTGCCATCAGGGGGACAGGGGAACGAAACACCATATATTTT.

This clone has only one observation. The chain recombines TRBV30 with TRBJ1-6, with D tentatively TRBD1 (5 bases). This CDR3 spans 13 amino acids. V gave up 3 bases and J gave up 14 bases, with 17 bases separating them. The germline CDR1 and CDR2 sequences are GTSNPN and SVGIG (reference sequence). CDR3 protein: CAWRPVLGVTLHF. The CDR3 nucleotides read TGTGCCTGGAGACCGGTCCTGGGGGTGACCCTCCACTTT.

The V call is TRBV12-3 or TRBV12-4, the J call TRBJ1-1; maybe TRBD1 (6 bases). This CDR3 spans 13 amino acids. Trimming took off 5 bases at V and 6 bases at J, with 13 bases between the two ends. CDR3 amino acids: CASSDGGGSEAFF. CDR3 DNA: TGTGCCAGCAGTGACGGGGGGGGCTCTGAAGCTTTCTTT.

CDR3 sequence reads: CASSSGKTGGRDTEAFF. The CDR3, as DNA: TGTGCCAGCAGCTCGGGGAAAACAGGGGGGAGAGACACTGAAGCTTTCTTT. The chain employs TRBV7-9 and TRBJ1-1, with 8 bases that match TRBD1. Germline V CDR1 and CDR2: SEHNR, FQNEAQ (reference sequence). The CDR3 length is 17 residues. After removal of 4 bases from V and 3 bases from J, the junction contained 13 bases not matched to a gene.

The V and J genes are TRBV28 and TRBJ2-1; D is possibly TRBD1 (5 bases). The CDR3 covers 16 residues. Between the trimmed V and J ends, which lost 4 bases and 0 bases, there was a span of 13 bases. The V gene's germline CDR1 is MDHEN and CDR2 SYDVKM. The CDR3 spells CASSSANRFSYNEQFF. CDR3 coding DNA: TGTGCCAGCAGTTCGGCCAACAGGTTCTCCTACAATGAGCAGTTCTTC. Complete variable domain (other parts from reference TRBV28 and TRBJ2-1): DVKVTQSSRYLVKRTGEKVFLECVQDMDHENMFWYRQDPGLGLRLIYFSYDVKMKEKGDIPEGYSVSREKKERFSLILESASTNQTSMYLCASSSANRFSYNEQFFGPGTRLTVL.

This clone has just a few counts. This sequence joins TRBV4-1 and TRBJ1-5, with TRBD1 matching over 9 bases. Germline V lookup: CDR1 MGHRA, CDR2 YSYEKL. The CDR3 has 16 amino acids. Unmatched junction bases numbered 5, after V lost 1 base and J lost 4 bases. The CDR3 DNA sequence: TGCGCCAGCAGCCAAGGACCGGGACAGGGTAATCAGCCCCAGCATTTT. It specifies CASSQGPGQGNQPQHF.

The CDR3 is CASSSDRVSPLHF. CDR3 sequence (DNA): TGCGCCAGCAGCTCGGACAGGGTGTCACCCCTCCACTTT. This chain connects TRBV5-1 to TRBJ1-6; 8 nucleotides align to TRBD1. The CDR3 has 13 residues. CDR1 is SGHRS and CDR2 is YFSETQ in the germline V gene. The V gene end was trimmed by 3 bases and the J gene end by 10 bases; junction bases not matched to a gene: 3. Complete variable domain (other parts from reference TRBV5-1 and TRBJ1-6): KAGVTQTPRYLIKTRGQQVTLSCSPISGHRSVSWYQQTPGQGLQFLFEYFSETQRNKGNFPGRFSGRQFSNSRSEMNVSTLELGDSALYLCASSSDRVSPLHFGNGTRLTVT.

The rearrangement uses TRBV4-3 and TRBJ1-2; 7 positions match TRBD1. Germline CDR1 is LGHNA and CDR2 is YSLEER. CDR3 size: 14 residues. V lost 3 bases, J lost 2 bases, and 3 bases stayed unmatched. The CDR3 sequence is CASSQTTGNYGYTF. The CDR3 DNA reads TGCGCCAGCAGCCAGACGACAGGGAACTATGGCTACACCTTC.

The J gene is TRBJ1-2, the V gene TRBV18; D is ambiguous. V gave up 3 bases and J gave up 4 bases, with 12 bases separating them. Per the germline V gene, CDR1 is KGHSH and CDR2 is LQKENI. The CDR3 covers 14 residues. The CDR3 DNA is TGTGCCAGCTCACCCGGCCATTATGTCTATGGCTACACCTTC. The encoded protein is CASSPGHYVYGYTF. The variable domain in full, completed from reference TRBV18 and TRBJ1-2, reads NAGVMQNPRHLVRRRGQEARLRCSPMKGHSHVYWYRQLPEEGLKFMVYLQKENIIDESGMPKERFSAEFPKEGPSILRIQQVVRGDSAAYFCASSPGHYVYGYTFGSGTRLTVV.

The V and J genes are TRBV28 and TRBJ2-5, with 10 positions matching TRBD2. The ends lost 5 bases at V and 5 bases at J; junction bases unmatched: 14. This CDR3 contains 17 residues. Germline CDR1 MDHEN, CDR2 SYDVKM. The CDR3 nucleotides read TGTGCCAGCAGTGAAGTAAGCGGGGGGGCCGCCTTTGAGACCCAGTACTTC. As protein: CASSEVSGGAAFETQYF.

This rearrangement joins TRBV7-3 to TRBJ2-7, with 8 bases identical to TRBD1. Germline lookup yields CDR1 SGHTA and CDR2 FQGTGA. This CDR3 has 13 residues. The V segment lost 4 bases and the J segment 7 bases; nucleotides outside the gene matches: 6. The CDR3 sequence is CASSSWTGQEQYF. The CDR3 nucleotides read TGTGCCAGCAGCTCCTGGACAGGGCAAGAGCAGTACTTC.

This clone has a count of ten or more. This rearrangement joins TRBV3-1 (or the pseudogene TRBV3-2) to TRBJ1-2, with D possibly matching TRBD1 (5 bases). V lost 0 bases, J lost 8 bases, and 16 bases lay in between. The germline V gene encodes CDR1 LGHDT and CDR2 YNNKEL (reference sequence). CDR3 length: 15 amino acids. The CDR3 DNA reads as TGTGCCAGCAGCCAAGAATGGAGGGGCGCGGAGGGCTACACCTTC. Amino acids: CASSQEWRGAEGYTF.